This passage covers 20 T cell receptor beta chains from one sample sequenced in a study of T cell repertoires in aging, cancer and after chemotherapy. Rearranged V-D-J TRB sequences were amplified with a mixed TRB-A/B primer pool. TCRdb reprocessed the multiplex PCR reads with MiXCR, giving one entry per CDR3 protein. This sample has about 8,700 distinct CDR3 sequences; roughly 32% occur once, and the top ten carry 3% to 4%. Amplification of TCR beta used genomic DNA extracted from peripheral blood. Sequenced: blood. These receptors were taken from a human donor in good health.

This chain connects TRBV13 to TRBJ1-1, with D possibly being TRBD1 (5 bases). The V gene lost 4 bases and the J gene lost 3 bases, with 12 bases spanning the gap. The CDR3 is made up of 14 amino acids. Germline V CDR1 and CDR2: PRHDT, FYEKMQ (reference sequence). CDR3 DNA sequence: TGTGCCAGCAGCTCTCCGGGACGCCACACTGAAGCTTTCTTT. Its translation is CASSSPGRHTEAFF. Full variable domain (rest looked up from reference TRBV13 and TRBJ1-1): AAGVIQSPRHLIKEKRETATLKCYPIPRHDTVYWYQQGPGQDPQFLISFYEKMQSDKGSIPDRFSAQQFSDYHSELNMSSLELGDSALYFCASSSPGRHTEAFFGQGTRLTVV.

This sequence joins TRBV5-6 and TRBJ2-1, with unresolved D. Between the trimmed V and J ends, which lost 2 bases and 6 bases, there was a span of 3 bases. This CDR3 contains 11 residues. Germline CDR1 reads SGHDT; CDR2 reads YYEEEE. The CDR3 reads CASSFFNEQFF. Here the CDR3 DNA reads TGTGCCAGCAGCTTTTTCAATGAGCAGTTCTTC.

CDR3 DNA sequence: TGTGCCAGCAGTTTCGGGGGGGGGTACACTGAAGCTTTCTTT. Protein product: CASSFGGGYTEAFF. V is TRBV27 and J is TRBJ1-1, with D perhaps matching TRBD1 (5 bases). The CDR3 consists of 14 residues. Trimming stripped 3 bases from V and 3 bases from J, with 11 bases between. The germline V gene has CDR1 MNHEY and CDR2 SMNVEV (reference sequence).

This chain joins TRBV15 and TRBJ2-5; D unclear. This CDR3 is 12 amino acids long. From germline, CDR1 is LNHNV and CDR2 YYDKDF (reference sequence). V was shortened by 0 bases and J by 9 bases, with 8 bases between the two germline ends. The CDR3 here is CATSRDGSAQYF. CDR3 coding DNA: TGTGCCACCAGCAGAGATGGTTCGGCCCAGTACTTC.

This chain links TRBV5-1 with TRBJ2-1; D may be TRBD2 (5 bases). The CDR3 runs to 17 residues. Germline CDR1 SGHRS, CDR2 YFSETQ. V was cut by 0 bases and J by 0 bases, with 13 bases left in between. The CDR3 protein is CASSLVISGYSYNEQFF. CDR3 sequence (DNA): TGCGCCAGCAGCTTGGTTATATCGGGATACTCCTACAATGAGCAGTTCTTC.

The table lists this clonotype with a few counts. CDR3 loop: CASSGGGLAGKGETQYF. Here the CDR3 DNA reads TGTGCCAGTAGTGGAGGGGGACTAGCGGGGAAGGGGGAGACCCAGTACTTC. The chain is built from TRBV19 and TRBJ2-5; 13 bases are shared with TRBD2. This CDR3 spans 17 amino acids. The germline V gene has CDR1 LNHDA and CDR2 SQIVND (reference sequence). After removal of 5 bases from V and 5 bases from J, the junction contained 11 bases not matched to a gene.

Only a few counts were recorded for this clonotype. The chain recombines TRBV6-2 or TRBV6-3 with TRBJ1-5; TRBD1 agrees at 12 bases. The CDR3 is made up of 17 amino acids. The germline CDR1 and CDR2 sequences are MNHEY and SVGEGT. The V gene end was trimmed by 2 bases and the J gene end by 0 bases; junction bases not matched to a gene: 2. CDR3 bases: TGTGCCAGCAGTTACGGGACAGGGGGCGTTAGCAATCAGCCCCAGCATTTT. Amino acid sequence: CASSYGTGGVSNQPQHF.

The V gene is TRBV6-5, the J gene TRBJ1-6; D gene uncertain. V lost 5 bases and J 0 bases, leaving 5 bases between the germline ends. This CDR3 comprises 14 residues. Germline V gene sequence: CDR1 MNHEY, CDR2 SVGAGI. The CDR3 reads CASSPPSYNSPLHF. CDR3 DNA: TGTGCCAGCAGTCCGCCCTCCTATAATTCACCCCTCCACTTT.

The rearrangement links TRBV6-4 to TRBJ2-2; D uncertain. Trimming removed 3 bases from V and 7 bases from J, with 9 bases in between. The CDR3 sequence is 13 residues long. Looked up from germline, CDR1 is MRHNA and CDR2 is SNTAGT. The CDR3 region has the DNA TGTGCCAGCAGTGAGGAACTTGGCGGGGAGCTGTTTTTT. Its translation: CASSEELGGELFF.

The chain recombines TRBV27 with TRBJ2-1; no clear D. V lost 9 bases, J lost 3 bases, and 27 bases lay in between. CDR1 and CDR2 from the germline V gene are MNHEY and SMNVEV (reference sequence). This CDR3 has 18 residues. This CDR3 reads CASSISPLGYEVYNEQFF. CDR3 nucleotide sequence: TGTGCCAGTAGTATTTCTCCCCTGGGGTACGAGGTCTACAATGAGCAGTTCTTC.

This chain uses TRBV28 with TRBJ2-7; tentative D call: TRBD1 (5 bases). V lost 3 bases and J 2 bases, leaving 8 bases between the germline ends. Germline-derived CDR1 and CDR2 are MDHEN and SYDVKM. The CDR3 loop spans 13 amino acids. The CDR3 nucleotides are TGTGCCAGCAGTTTCCCAGGGACCTACGAGCAGTACTTC. Translating gives CASSFPGTYEQYF. The entire variable domain, with the rest obtained from reference TRBV28 and TRBJ2-7, is as follows: DVKVTQSSRYLVKRTGEKVFLECVQDMDHENMFWYRQDPGLGLRLIYFSYDVKMKEKGDIPEGYSVSREKKERFSLILESASTNQTSMYLCASSFPGTYEQYFGPGTRLTVT.

This clonotype was counted only a few times. The genes are TRBV11-2 and TRBJ2-1, with 13 bases that match TRBD2. This CDR3 has 16 amino acids. In germline, CDR1 is SGHAT, CDR2 FQNNGV. The junction had 5 bases not matched to a gene; V was cut back by 5 bases and J by 4 bases. In DNA form, the CDR3 reads TGTGCCAGCAGCCCGGGACTAGCGGGGAGATACAATGAGCAGTTCTTC. It yields the protein CASSPGLAGRYNEQFF.

The chain combines TRBV5-6 with TRBJ2-1, with 7 bases that match TRBD1. Trimming cost V 1 base and J 5 bases; bases outside gene matches: 9. Germline V lookup: CDR1 SGHDT, CDR2 YYEEEE. The CDR3 covers 16 residues. The CDR3 sequence: CASSLYQGVGDNEQFF. CDR3 DNA sequence: TGTGCCAGCAGCTTGTATCAGGGGGTAGGAGACAATGAGCAGTTCTTC.

The gene calls are TRBV15 and TRBJ2-3; 10 bases agree with TRBD2. The CDR3 loop spans 15 amino acids. Germline V gives CDR1 LNHNV, CDR2 YYDKDF (reference sequence). The ends lost 6 bases at V and 6 bases at J; junction bases unmatched: 9. Here the CDR3 reads CATSFVAGGRDTQYF. The CDR3 DNA reads TGTGCCACCAGTTTCGTAGCGGGGGGCAGGGATACGCAGTATTTT.

This chain uses TRBV7-9 with TRBJ1-2, with D possibly being TRBD1 (6 bases). Per germline, CDR1 SEHNR and CDR2 FQNEAQ (reference sequence). The CDR3 covers 15 residues. With 3 bases removed from V and 0 bases from J, the gap between germline ends came to 11 bases. This CDR3 is CASSFSRGTNYGYTF. The CDR3 DNA reads TGTGCCAGCAGCTTTAGCAGGGGAACTAACTATGGCTACACCTTC.

This clonotype was seen a handful of times. The chain employs TRBV7-2 and TRBJ2-1; 8 positions agree with TRBD2. V lost 5 bases to trimming and J lost 2 bases; unmatched junction nucleotides: 5. Germline assignment: CDR1 SGHTA and CDR2 FQGNSA. The CDR3 covers 15 residues. DNA for the CDR3: TGTGCCAGCAGCCTAAGGACTAGCCCCTACAATGAGCAGTTCTTC. As protein: CASSLRTSPYNEQFF.

The rearrangement uses TRBV6-2 or TRBV6-3 and TRBJ1-5, with D maybe TRBD1 (6 bases). V was trimmed by 7 bases and J by 2 bases, leaving 15 bases between them. The CDR3 runs 15 residues. The germline CDR1 and CDR2 sequences are MNHEY and SVGEGT. This CDR3 reads CASTAGAKGNQPQHF. CDR3 DNA sequence: TGTGCCAGCACGGCGGGGGCGAAGGGCAATCAGCCCCAGCATTTT.

The V gene is TRBV5-6, the J gene TRBJ1-2; tentative D call: TRBD1 (5 bases). The CDR3 consists of 13 residues. Germline assignment: CDR1 SGHDT and CDR2 YYEEEE. V dropped 4 bases and J dropped 1 base, with 8 bases sitting between them. The CDR3 spells CASSEQVNYGYTF. The CDR3 DNA follows: TGTGCCAGCAGCGAACAGGTTAACTATGGCTACACCTTC.

This clonotype was counted only a few times. The chain carries TRBV28 and TRBJ2-6, with TRBD2 matching 8 bases. The CDR3 has 19 amino acids. The germline CDR1 and CDR2 sequences are MDHEN and SYDVKM. V trimming: 4 bases; J trimming: 4 bases; junction bases outside the gene matches: 15. The CDR3 DNA is TGTGCCAGCAGTTCCCCCTCCCCAGCGGGAGTAGAAGGGGCCAACGTCCTGACTTTC. Translation: CASSSPSPAGVEGANVLTF.

By share, this clonotype ranks as medium-sized. This chain joins TRBV29-1 and TRBJ1-4; D perhaps matches TRBD1 (5 bases). The V gene's germline CDR1 is SQVTM and CDR2 ANQGSEA. Trimming took off 3 bases at V and 4 bases at J, with 9 bases between the two ends. The CDR3 contains 13 residues. CDR3 sequence: CSVDEGLNEKLFF. The DNA for the CDR3 is TGCAGCGTTGACGAGGGGCTTAATGAAAAACTGTTTTTT.